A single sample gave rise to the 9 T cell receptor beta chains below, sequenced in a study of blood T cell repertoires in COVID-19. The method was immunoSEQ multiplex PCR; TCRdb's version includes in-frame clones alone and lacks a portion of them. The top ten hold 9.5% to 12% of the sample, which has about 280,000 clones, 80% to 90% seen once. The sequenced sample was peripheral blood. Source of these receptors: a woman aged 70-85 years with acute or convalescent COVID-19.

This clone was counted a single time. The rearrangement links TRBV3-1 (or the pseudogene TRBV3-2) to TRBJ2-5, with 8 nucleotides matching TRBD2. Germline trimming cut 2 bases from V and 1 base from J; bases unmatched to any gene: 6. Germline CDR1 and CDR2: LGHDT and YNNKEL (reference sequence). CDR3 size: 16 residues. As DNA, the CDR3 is TGTGCCAGCAGCCAATTTGGTAGCGGGACCCAAGAGACCCAGTACTTC. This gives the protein CASSQFGSGTQETQYF.

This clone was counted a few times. CDR3 loop: CATKQGLAGNEQFF. The DNA for the CDR3 is TGTGCCACTAAACAGGGACTAGCGGGCAATGAGCAGTTCTTC. The gene calls are TRBV2 and TRBJ2-1, with TRBD2 matching over 12 bases. Per germline, CDR1 SNHLY and CDR2 FYNNEI. The CDR3 runs to 14 residues. V shed 10 bases and J 6 bases; nucleotides not matched to a gene: 7.

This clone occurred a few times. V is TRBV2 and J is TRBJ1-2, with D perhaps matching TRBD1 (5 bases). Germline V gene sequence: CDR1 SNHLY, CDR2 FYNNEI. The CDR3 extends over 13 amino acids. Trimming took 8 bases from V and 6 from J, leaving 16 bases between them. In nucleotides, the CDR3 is TGTGCCAGCCGAGGGGAGGTGGGACATGGCTACACCTTC. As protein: CASRGEVGHGYTF.

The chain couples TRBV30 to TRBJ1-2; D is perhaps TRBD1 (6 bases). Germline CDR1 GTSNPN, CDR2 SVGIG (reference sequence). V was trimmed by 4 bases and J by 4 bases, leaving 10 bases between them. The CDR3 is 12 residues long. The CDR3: CAWTRGAYGYTF. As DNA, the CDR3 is TGTGCCTGGACCAGGGGAGCCTATGGCTACACCTTC.

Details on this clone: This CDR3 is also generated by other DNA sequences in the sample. CDR3 amino acids: CASSLAGRRTEAFF. The CDR3 DNA follows: TGTGCCAGCAGCTTGGCCGGCCGGCGGACTGAAGCTTTCTTT. The rearrangement uses TRBV5-4 and TRBJ1-1; no clear D gene. In germline, CDR1 is SGHNT, CDR2 YYREEE (reference sequence). The CDR3 contains 14 residues. The V end lost 0 bases, the J end lost 5 bases, and 11 bases lay between the germline ends.

DNA for the CDR3: TGTGCCAGCAGGGAAGGGGCCCGGTGGACCCAGTACTTC. Its protein product is CASREGARWTQYF. The rearrangement joins TRBV3-1 (or the pseudogene TRBV3-2) to TRBJ2-5; a weak D match, TRBD1 (5 bases). CDR3 length equals 13 residues. Trimming stripped 6 bases from V and 7 bases from J, with 15 bases between. CDR1 and CDR2 from the germline V gene are LGHDT and YNNKEL (reference sequence).

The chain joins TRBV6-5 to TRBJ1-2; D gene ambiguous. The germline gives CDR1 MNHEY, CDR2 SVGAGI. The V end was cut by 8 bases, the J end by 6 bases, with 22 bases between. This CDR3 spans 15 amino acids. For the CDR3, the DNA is TGTGCCAGCCTAGCCTTTCGGGAGGCCCGCCATGGCTACACCTTC. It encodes CASLAFREARHGYTF.

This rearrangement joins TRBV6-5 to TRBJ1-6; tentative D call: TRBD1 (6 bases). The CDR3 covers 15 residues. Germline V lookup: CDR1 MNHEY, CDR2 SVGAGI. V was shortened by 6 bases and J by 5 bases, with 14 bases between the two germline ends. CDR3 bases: TGTGCCAGCAGCCAGGGGTCGGTCCATAATTCACCCCTCCACTTT. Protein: CASSQGSVHNSPLHF.

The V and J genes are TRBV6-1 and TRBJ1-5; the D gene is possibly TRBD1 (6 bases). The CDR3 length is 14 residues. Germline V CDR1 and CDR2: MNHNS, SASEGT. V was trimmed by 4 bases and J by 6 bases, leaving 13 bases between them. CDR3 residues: CASSVAGARQPQHF. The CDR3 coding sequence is TGTGCCAGCAGTGTAGCAGGGGCTCGTCAGCCCCAGCATTTT.